This T cell receptor beta chain was recorded in a study of T cells in Graves' hyperthyroidism and ophthalmopathy. Whole-study findings and limits: In blood, most of the thyroid clonotypes expanded above 0.001 were also present.

About this clonotype itself: Its target is not known.

Template material for amplifying TCR beta CDR3 regions consisted of RNA transcripts. The primer set for the first-round RT-PCR of the TCR CDR3 was HTBI. TCRdb reprocessed the multiplex PCR reads with MiXCR, giving one entry per CDR3 protein. The data contain hundreds of thousands of distinct CDR3 sequences, about half of them seen just once; the ten biggest clones take up about 7.9%. The clonotype comes from a woman aged 18-30 years with Graves' hyperthyroidism. The sample was peripheral blood or thyroid tissue (not recorded which).

The CDR3 here is CASRGQGGVSPLHF. CDR3 DNA sequence: TGTGCCAGCAGGGGACAGGGGGGCGTATCACCCCTCCACTTT. This chain links TRBV25-1 with TRBJ1-6, with 11 bases matching TRBD1. This CDR3 region has 14 residues. Trimming removed 6 bases from V and 10 bases from J; junction bases left unmatched: 5. Germline CDR1 MGHDK, CDR2 SYGVNS.